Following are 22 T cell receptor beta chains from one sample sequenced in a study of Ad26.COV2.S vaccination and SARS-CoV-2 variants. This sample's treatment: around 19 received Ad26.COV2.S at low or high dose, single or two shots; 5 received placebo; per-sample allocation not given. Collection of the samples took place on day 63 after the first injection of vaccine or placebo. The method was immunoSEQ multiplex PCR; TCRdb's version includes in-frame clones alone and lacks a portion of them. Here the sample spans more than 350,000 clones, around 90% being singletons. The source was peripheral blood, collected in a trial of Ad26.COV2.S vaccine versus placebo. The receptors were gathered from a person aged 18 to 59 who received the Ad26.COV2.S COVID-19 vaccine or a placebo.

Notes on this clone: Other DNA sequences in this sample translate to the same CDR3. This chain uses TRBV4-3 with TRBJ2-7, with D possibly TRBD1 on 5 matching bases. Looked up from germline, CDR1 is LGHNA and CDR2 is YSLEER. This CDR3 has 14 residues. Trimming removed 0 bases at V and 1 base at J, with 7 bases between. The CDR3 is CASSQDQGSYEQYF. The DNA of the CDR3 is TGCGCCAGCAGCCAAGACCAGGGTTCCTACGAGCAGTACTTC.

CDR3 loop: CASSFYGVDQETQYF. The CDR3 DNA sequence: TGTGCCAGCAGCTTTTACGGGGTCGACCAAGAGACCCAGTACTTC. This chain joins TRBV5-6 and TRBJ2-5; perhaps TRBD2 as D (5 bases). Trimming stripped 2 bases from V and 0 bases from J, with 11 bases between. Germline V lookup: CDR1 SGHDT, CDR2 YYEEEE. The length of the CDR3 is 15 residues.

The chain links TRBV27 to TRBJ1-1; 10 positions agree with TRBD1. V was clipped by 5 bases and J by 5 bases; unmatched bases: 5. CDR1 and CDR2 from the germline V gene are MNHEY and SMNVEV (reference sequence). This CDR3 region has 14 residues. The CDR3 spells CASSMDRGFTEAFF. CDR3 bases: TGTGCCAGCAGTATGGACAGGGGGTTTACTGAAGCTTTCTTT.

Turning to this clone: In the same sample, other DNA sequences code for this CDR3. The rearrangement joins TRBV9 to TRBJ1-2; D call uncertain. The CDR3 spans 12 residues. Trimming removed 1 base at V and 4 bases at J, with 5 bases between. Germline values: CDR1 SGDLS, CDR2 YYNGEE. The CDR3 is CASSVQGYGYTF. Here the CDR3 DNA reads TGTGCCAGCAGCGTACAAGGCTATGGCTACACCTTC.

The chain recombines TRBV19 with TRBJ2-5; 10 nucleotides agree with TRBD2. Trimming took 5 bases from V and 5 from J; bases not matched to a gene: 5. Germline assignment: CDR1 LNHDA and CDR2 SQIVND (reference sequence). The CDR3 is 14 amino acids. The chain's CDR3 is CASSLAGGRETQYF. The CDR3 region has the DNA TGTGCCAGTAGTTTAGCGGGAGGTAGGGAGACCCAGTACTTC.

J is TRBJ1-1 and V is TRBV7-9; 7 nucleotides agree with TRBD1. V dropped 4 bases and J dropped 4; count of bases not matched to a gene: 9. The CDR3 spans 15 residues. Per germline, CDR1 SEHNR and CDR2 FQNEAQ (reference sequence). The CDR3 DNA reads TGTGCCAGCAGCTACAATGACAGGGCAAGCACTGAAGCTTTCTTT. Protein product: CASSYNDRASTEAFF.

As DNA, the CDR3 is TGTGCCAGCAGTCAAATTCGCTACCGGCAGGGGACTGAAGCTTTCTTT. Residues: CASSQIRYRQGTEAFF. The chain is built from TRBV5-6 and TRBJ1-1, with D possibly being TRBD1 (6 bases). The CDR3 runs to 16 residues. Per germline, CDR1 SGHDT and CDR2 YYEEEE. V shed 5 bases and J shed 5 bases, with 22 bases lying between them. The whole variable domain, filled in from reference TRBV5-6 and TRBJ1-1, reads DAGVTQSPTHLIKTRGQQVTLRCSPKSGHDTVSWYQQALGQGPQFIFQYYEEEERQRGNFPDRFSGHQFPNYSSELNVNALLLGDSALYLCASSQIRYRQGTEAFFGQGTRLTVV.

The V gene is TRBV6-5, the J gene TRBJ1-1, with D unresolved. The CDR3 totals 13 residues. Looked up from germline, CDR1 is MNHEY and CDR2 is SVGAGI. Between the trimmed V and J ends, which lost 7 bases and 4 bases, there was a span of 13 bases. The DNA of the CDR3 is TGTGCCAGCACGATGGATGCCTTCACTGAAGCTTTCTTT. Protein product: CASTMDAFTEAFF.

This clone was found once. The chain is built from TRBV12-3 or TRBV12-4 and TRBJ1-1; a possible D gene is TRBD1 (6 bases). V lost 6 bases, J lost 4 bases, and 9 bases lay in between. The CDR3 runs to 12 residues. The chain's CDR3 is CASRPGVTEAFF. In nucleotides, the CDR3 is TGTGCCAGCAGGCCAGGGGTCACTGAAGCTTTCTTT.

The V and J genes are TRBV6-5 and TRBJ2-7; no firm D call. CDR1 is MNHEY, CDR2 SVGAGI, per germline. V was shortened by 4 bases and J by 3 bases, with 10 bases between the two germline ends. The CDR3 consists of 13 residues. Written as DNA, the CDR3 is TGTGCCAGCAGTTCCCGGAATCACTACGAGCAGTACTTC. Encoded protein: CASSSRNHYEQYF.

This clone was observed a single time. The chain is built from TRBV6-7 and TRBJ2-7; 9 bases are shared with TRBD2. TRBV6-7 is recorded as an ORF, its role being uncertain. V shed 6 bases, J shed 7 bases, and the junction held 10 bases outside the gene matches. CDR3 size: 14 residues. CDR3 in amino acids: CASRTAGLAGEQYF. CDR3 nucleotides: TGTGCCAGCAGGACCGCGGGACTAGCCGGAGAGCAGTACTTC.

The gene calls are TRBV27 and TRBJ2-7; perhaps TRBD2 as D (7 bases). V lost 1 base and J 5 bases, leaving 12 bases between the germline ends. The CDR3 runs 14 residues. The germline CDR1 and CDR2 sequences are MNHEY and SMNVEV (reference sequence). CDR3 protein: CASSLWGGANEQYF. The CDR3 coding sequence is TGTGCCAGCAGTTTATGGGGGGGGGCCAACGAGCAGTACTTC.

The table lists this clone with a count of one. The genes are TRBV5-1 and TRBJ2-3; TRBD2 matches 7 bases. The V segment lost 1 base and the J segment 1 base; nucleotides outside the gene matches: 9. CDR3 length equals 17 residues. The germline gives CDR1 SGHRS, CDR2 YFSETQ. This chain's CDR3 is CASSLRPLAVGTDTQYF. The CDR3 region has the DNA TGCGCCAGCAGCTTGAGGCCTCTAGCGGTTGGCACAGATACGCAGTATTTT. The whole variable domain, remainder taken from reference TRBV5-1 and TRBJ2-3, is KAGVTQTPRYLIKTRGQQVTLSCSPISGHRSVSWYQQTPGQGLQFLFEYFSETQRNKGNFPGRFSGRQFSNSRSEMNVSTLELGDSALYLCASSLRPLAVGTDTQYFGPGTRLTVL.

Here the CDR3 reads CASSKGAEETQYF. Written as DNA, the CDR3 is TGTGCCAGTAGCAAGGGGGCCGAAGAGACCCAGTACTTC. The chain links TRBV19 to TRBJ2-5; TRBD1 matches 7 bases. The CDR3 has 13 residues. Trimming cost V 6 bases and J 3 bases; bases outside gene matches: 4. Germline assignment: CDR1 LNHDA and CDR2 SQIVND (reference sequence). Complete variable domain (other parts from reference TRBV19 and TRBJ2-5): DGGITQSPKYLFRKEGQNVTLSCEQNLNHDAMYWYRQDPGQGLRLIYYSQIVNDFQKGDIAEGYSVSREKKESFPLTVTSAQKNPTAFYLCASSKGAEETQYFGPGTRLLVL.

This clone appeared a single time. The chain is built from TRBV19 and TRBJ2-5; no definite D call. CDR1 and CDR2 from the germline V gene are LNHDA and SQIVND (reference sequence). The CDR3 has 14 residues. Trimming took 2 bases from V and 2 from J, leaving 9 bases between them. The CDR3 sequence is CASSISSRQETQYF. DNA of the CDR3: TGTGCCAGTAGTATAAGTAGCAGGCAAGAGACCCAGTACTTC.

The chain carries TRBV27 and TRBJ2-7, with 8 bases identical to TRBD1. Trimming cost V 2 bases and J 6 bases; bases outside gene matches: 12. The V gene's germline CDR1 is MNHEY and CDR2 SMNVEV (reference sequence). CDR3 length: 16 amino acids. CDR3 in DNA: TGTGCCAGCAGTTTACAGGGGGCGCGATTCGTTGGCGAGCAGTACTTC. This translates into CASSLQGARFVGEQYF.

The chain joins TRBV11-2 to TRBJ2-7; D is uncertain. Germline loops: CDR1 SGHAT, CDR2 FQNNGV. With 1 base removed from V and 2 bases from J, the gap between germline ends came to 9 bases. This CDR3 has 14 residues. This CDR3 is CASSLADLTYEQYF. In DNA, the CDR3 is TGTGCCAGCAGCTTAGCCGACCTCACCTACGAGCAGTACTTC.

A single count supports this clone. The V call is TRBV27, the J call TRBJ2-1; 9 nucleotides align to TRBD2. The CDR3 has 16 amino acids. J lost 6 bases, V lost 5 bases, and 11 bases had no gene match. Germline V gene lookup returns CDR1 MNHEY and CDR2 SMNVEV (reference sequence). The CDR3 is CASSNLGGRGGNEQFF. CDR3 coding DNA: TGTGCCAGCAGTAACCTGGGCGGGAGGGGTGGCAATGAGCAGTTCTTC.

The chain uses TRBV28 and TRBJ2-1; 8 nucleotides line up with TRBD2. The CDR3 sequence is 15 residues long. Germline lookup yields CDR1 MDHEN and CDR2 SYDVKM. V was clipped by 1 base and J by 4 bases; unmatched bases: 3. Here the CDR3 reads CASSLLVAGYNEQFF. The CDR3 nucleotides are TGTGCCAGCAGTTTATTAGTAGCGGGGTACAATGAGCAGTTCTTC.

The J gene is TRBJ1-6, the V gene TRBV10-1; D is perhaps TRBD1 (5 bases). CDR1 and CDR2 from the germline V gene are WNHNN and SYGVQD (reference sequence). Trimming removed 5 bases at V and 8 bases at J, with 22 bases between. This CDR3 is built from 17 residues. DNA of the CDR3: TGCGCCAGCAGTTCGCCTCCGGACACCCGGCGGGATTCACCCCTCCACTTT. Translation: CASSSPPDTRRDSPLHF.

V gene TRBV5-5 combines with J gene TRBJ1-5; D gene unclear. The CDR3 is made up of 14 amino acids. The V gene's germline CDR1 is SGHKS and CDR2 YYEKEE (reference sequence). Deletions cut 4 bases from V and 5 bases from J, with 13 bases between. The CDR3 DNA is TGTGCCAGCAGCCTAGAGGTGAATGATCAGCCCCAGCATTTT. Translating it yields CASSLEVNDQPQHF. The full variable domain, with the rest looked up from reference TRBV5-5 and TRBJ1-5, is DAGVTQSPTHLIKTRGQQVTLRCSPISGHKSVSWYQQVLGQGPQFIFQYYEKEERGRGNFPDRFSARQFPNYSSELNVNALLLGDSALYLCASSLEVNDQPQHFGDGTRLSIL.

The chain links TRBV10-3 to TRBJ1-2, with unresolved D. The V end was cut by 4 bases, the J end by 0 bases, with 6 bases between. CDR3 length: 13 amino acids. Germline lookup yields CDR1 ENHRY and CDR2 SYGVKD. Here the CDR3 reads CAISGQANYGYTF. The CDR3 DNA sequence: TGTGCCATCAGTGGCCAGGCTAACTATGGCTACACCTTC.